This T cell receptor (beta chain) appears in the sequencing data of a study of blood T cell repertoires in COVID-19. Background on the study: Sample material is recorded as cDNA or gDNA derived from T cells, B-cell-depleted T cells, or PBMCs.

Source study methods: Reference gene primers were amplified, and this amplification served to estimate nucleated cell counts. Produced via immunoSEQ multiplex PCR; TCRdb's table is partial and in-frame only. Clonal size and the V and J genes are those of that table, whereas D and trimming came from the DNA. The sample records around 72,000 clones, 80% to 85% being singletons. CDR1 is DFQATT, CDR2 SNEGSKA, per germline (reference sequence). This CDR3 spans 10 amino acids. Trimming removed 8 bases from V and 11 bases from J, with 15 bases in between. Material for sequencing was peripheral blood. The receptor was derived from a woman aged 55-70 years with acute or convalescent COVID-19. J is TRBJ1-2 and V is TRBV20-1; the D gene is possibly TRBD1 (5 bases). The CDR3 reads CSCQGKVYTF. The CDR3 nucleotides read TGCAGTTGTCAGGGAAAGGTGTACACCTTC.